This T cell receptor beta chain was obtained from a study of T cell responses to AZD1222 COVID-19 vaccine. Overall study: Doses given second, at about 4 or about 12 weeks, were pooled.

Here immunoSEQ multiplex PCR was the method, and the copy in TCRdb shows in-frame clones only, minus some. The sample includes 100,000 to 150,000 clones, roughly nine tenths seen only once; the top ten take about 6%. Germline V gives CDR1 SGHNT, CDR2 YYREEE (reference sequence). The CDR3 has 16 residues. The V gene lost 0 bases and the J gene lost 1 base, with 12 bases spanning the gap. Source: peripheral blood, taken on day 0 of AZD1222 vaccination. This receptor was obtained from an adult in good health. The chain links TRBV5-4 to TRBJ2-3; TRBD1 or TRBD2 may be the D gene (6 bases each). The CDR3 loop reads CASSLGGAVRTDTQYF. The DNA for the CDR3 is TGTGCCAGCAGCTTGGGGGGGGCGGTGCGCACAGATACGCAGTATTTT. The full variable domain, its missing parts supplied by reference TRBV5-4 and TRBJ2-3, is ETGVTQSPTHLIKTRGQQVTLRCSSQSGHNTVSWYQQALGQGPQFIFQYYREEENGRGNFPPRFSGLQFPNYSSELNVNALELDDSALYLCASSLGGAVRTDTQYFGPGTRLTVL.